This TCR beta chain was profiled in a study of PD-L1 blockade in urothelial cancer. Study in general: Analyses were performed on blood at 3 weeks after treatment start (the second dose) and at 6 weeks. T cells were recovered from blood samples at a median of roughly 150,000.

Losses at the gene ends were 7 bases for V and 4 bases for J; bases not matched to a gene: 4. Germline V gene sequence: CDR1 MNHEY, CDR2 SVGAGI. The length of the CDR3 is 13 residues. Sequenced by immunoSEQ multiplex PCR; TCRdb stores in-frame clones only, minus some. The sample holds roughly 32,000 clones, about 79% seen once. The genes are TRBV6-5 and TRBJ2-7; 10 bases match TRBD2. This material consisted of PBMCs, taken around atezolizumab (anti-PD-L1) treatment. This TCR was recovered from a man between 60 and 75 years old with urothelial cancer. The CDR3 nucleotides are TGTGCCAGCAAACTAGCGGGGAGATACGAGCAGTACTTC. It codes for CASKLAGRYEQYF.